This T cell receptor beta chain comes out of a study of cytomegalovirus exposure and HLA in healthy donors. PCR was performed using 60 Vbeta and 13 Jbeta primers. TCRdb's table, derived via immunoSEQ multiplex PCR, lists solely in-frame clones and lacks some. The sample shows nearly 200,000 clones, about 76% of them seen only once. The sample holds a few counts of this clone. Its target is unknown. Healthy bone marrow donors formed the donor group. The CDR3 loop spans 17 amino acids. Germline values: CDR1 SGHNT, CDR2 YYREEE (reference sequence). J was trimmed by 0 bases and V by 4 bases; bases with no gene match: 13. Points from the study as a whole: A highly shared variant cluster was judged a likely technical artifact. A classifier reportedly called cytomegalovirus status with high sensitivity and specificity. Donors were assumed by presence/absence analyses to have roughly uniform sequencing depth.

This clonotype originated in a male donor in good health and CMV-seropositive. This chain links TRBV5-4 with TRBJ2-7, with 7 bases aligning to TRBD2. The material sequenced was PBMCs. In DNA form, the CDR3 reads TGTGCCAGCAGCCTAGCCCTAGCGGAGAGGGGCTCCTACGAGCAGTACTTC. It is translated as CASSLALAERGSYEQYF. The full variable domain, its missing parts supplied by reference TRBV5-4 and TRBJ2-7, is ETGVTQSPTHLIKTRGQQVTLRCSSQSGHNTVSWYQQALGQGPQFIFQYYREEENGRGNFPPRFSGLQFPNYSSELNVNALELDDSALYLCASSLALAERGSYEQYFGPGTRLTVT.